This TCR beta chain was captured in a study of shared clonotypes between healthy human individuals. About the research overall: CD4 naive and memory got three plates each, CD8 naive two, CD8 memory one.

Study-wide points: Clonotypes shared by all four sorted-subset donors had higher generation probabilities than non-shared clonotypes. Around 5% was the fraction of naive CD4 clonotypes found shared across a few donors.

Notes on this clone: The antigen is undetermined.

Terminally differentiated effector memory CD45RA+ cells were excluded by CCR7 positive selection of CD45RO-negative cells. The study enrolled healthy HIV-negative adults without recent acute infections or vaccinations as donors. Some clones are missing from TCRdb's copy, which holds only in-frame ones; the method was immunoSEQ multiplex PCR. The table records some 2,100,000 clones, around 93% of them present only once. The origin of this receptor is a man between 18 and 29 years old in good health. Some clones in this sample may be carry-over from other donors' samples. The material sequenced was naive CD8+ T cells from PBMCs.

The CDR3 protein is CASSLRAPRGGRGYEQYF. The CDR3 DNA reads TGTGCCAGCAGTTTAAGAGCCCCAAGGGGCGGGAGAGGATACGAGCAGTACTTC. This chain connects TRBV27 to TRBJ2-7, with TRBD2 matching over 7 bases. The CDR3 runs 18 residues. Unmatched junction bases numbered 17, after V lost 2 bases and J lost 4 bases. The germline V gene encodes CDR1 MNHEY and CDR2 SMNVEV (reference sequence).